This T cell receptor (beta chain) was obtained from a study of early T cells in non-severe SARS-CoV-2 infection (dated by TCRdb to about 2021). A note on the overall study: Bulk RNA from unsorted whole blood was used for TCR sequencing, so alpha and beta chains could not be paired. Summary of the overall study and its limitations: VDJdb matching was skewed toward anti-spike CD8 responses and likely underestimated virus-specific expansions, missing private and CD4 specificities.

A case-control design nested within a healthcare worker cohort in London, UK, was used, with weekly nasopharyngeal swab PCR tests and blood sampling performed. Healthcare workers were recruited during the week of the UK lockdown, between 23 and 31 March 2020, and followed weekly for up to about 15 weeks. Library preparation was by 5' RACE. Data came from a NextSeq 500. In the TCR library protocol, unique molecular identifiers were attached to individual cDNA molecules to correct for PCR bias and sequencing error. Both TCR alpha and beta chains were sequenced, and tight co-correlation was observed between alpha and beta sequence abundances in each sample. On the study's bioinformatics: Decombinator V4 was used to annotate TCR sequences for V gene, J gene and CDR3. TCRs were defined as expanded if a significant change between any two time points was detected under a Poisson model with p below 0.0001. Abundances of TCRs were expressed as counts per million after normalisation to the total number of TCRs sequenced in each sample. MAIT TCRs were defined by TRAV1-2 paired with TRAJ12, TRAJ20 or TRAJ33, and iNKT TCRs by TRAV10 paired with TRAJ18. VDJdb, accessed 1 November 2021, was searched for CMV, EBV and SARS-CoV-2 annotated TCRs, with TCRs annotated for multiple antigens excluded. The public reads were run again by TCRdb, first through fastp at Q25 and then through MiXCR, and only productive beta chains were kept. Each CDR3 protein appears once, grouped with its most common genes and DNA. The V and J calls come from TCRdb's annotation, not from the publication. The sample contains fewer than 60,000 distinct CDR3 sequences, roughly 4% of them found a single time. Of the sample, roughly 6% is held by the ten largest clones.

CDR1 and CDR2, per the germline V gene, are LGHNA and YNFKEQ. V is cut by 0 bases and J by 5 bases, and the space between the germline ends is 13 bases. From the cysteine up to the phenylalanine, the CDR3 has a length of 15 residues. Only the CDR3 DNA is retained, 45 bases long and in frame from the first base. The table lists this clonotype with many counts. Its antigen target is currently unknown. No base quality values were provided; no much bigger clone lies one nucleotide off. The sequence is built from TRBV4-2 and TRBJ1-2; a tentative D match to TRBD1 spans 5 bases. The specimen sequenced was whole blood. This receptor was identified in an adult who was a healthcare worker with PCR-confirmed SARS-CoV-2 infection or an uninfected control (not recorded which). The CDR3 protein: CASSQDNRQGYGYTF. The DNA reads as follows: TGTGCCAGCAGCCAAGATAATAGGCAGGGTTATGGCTACACCTTC.